This entry lists 8 T cell receptor beta chains sequenced from one sample in a study of blood T cells in healthy people across ages. Primed by a sample-barcoded 5' primer and a J-beta primer mix, a second PCR proceeded for about 6 to 12 cycles. TCRdb re-analysed the 5' RACE reads in MiXCR, keeping a single row per CDR3 protein. The sample consists of about 1.4 million distinct CDR3 sequences, approximately 59% of them appearing once. What was sequenced was blood. The receptor set was obtained from a man aged 18 to 30 in good health.

The table lists this clonotype with a few counts. This may be a read error: a much more frequent sequence differs by one nucleotide. The gene calls are TRBV29-1 and TRBJ2-7; D is possibly TRBD1 (5 bases). The germline V gene encodes CDR1 SQVTM and CDR2 ANQGSEA. The length of the CDR3 is 11 residues. The V end was cut by 7 bases, the J end by 4 bases, with 11 bases between. In DNA, the CDR3 is TGCAGCGGTTTACAGGATTACGAGCAGTACTTC. Amino acid sequence: CSGLQDYEQYF.

This clonotype occurred a few times. The chain couples TRBV29-1 to TRBJ1-2; no clear D gene. The CDR3 contains 12 residues. Trimming cost V 7 bases and J 4 bases, with 13 bases left between them. The germline CDR1 and CDR2 sequences are SQVTM and ANQGSEA. The CDR3 here is CSALREPYGYTF. The CDR3 DNA is TGCAGCGCGCTGCGGGAGCCCTATGGCTACACCTTC.

Note on this clonotype: Since a much larger clone is just one base distant, this may be a read error. The chain joins TRBV6-5 to TRBJ1-1, with TRBD1 matching 11 bases. This CDR3 is built from 14 residues. Trimming took 6 bases from V and 4 from J; bases not matched to a gene: 4. The germline gives CDR1 MNHEY, CDR2 SVGAGI. CDR3 loop: CASRPGQGGTEAFF. The CDR3 nucleotides are TGTGCCAGCAGACCGGGACAGGGGGGCACTGAAGCTTTCTTT.

This clonotype has only a few counts. The rearrangement links TRBV6-1 to TRBJ2-7; D may be TRBD1 (5 bases). This CDR3 comprises 13 residues. Germline V CDR1 and CDR2: MNHNS, SASEGT. Trimming cost V 7 bases and J 2 bases, with 12 bases left between them. The CDR3 DNA follows: TGTGCCAGCAATTACAGGACGGCCTACGAGCAGTACTTC. This codes for CASNYRTAYEQYF.

The gene calls are TRBV10-3 and TRBJ2-7; D ambiguous. The CDR3 is 13 amino acids. Germline V gene data show CDR1 as ENHRY and CDR2 as SYGVKD. Deletions cut 6 bases from V and 3 bases from J, with 12 bases between. The CDR3 reads CAISTEGFYEQYF. The CDR3 nucleotides are TGTGCCATCAGCACCGAAGGGTTCTACGAGCAGTACTTC.

The chain carries TRBV6-2 or TRBV6-3 and TRBJ2-3, with D perhaps TRBD1 (5 bases). CDR3 length: 12 residues. V was shortened by 0 bases and J by 11 bases, with 9 bases between the two germline ends. CDR1 is MNHEY, CDR2 SVGEGT, per germline. The CDR3 DNA follows: TGTGCCAGCAGTTACTCTATCCAGGGGCAGTATTTT. This gives the protein CASSYSIQGQYF.

This sequence joins TRBV5-5 and TRBJ2-3; D not resolved. Trimming cost V 3 bases and J 2 bases, with 10 bases left between them. CDR1 SGHKS and CDR2 YYEKEE come from the germline V gene (reference sequence). The CDR3 has 14 residues. Written as DNA, the CDR3 is TGTGCCAGCAGCTGGACGGACGTCACAGATACGCAGTATTTT. It is translated as CASSWTDVTDTQYF.

V is TRBV19 and J is TRBJ1-1, with D tentatively TRBD1 (6 bases). The germline CDR1 and CDR2 sequences are LNHDA and SQIVND (reference sequence). V was trimmed by 1 base and J by 5 bases, leaving 14 bases between them. This CDR3 comprises 15 residues. The CDR3 nucleotides read TGTGCCAGTAGTATAGTAGGGGGGCGAGGAACTGAAGCTTTCTTT. The encoded protein is CASSIVGGRGTEAFF. The complete variable domain, with remaining parts taken from reference TRBV19 and TRBJ1-1, reads DGGITQSPKYLFRKEGQNVTLSCEQNLNHDAMYWYRQDPGQGLRLIYYSQIVNDFQKGDIAEGYSVSREKKESFPLTVTSAQKNPTAFYLCASSIVGGRGTEAFFGQGTRLTVV.